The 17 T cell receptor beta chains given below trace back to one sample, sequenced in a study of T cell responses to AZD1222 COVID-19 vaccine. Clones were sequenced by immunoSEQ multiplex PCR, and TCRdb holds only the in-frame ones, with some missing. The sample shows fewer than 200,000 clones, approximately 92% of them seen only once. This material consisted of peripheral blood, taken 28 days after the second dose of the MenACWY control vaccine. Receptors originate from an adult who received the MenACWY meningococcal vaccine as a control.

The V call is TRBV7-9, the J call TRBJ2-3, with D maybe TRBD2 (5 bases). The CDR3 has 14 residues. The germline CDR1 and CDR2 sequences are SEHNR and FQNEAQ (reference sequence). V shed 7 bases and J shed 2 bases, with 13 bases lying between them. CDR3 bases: TGTGCCAGCACCATAAGCGGCCTCACAGATACGCAGTATTTT. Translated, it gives CASTISGLTDTQYF.

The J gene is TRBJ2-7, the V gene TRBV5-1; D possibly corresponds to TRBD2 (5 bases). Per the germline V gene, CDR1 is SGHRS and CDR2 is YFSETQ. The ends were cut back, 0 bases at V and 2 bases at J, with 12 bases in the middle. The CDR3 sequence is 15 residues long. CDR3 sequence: CASSLGSGSAYEQYF. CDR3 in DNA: TGCGCCAGCAGCTTGGGAAGCGGCTCAGCCTACGAGCAGTACTTC.

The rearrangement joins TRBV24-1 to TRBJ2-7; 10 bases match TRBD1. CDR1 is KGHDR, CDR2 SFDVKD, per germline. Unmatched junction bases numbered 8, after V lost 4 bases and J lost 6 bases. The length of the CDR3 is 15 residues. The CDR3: CATSDSGQGRVEQYF. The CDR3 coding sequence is TGTGCCACCAGTGACTCGGGACAGGGGAGGGTCGAGCAGTACTTC.

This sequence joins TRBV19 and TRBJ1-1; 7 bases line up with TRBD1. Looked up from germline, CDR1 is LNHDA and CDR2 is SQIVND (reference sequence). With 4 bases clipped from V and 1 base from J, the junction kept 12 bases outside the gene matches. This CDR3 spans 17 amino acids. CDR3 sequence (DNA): TGTGCCAGTAGTACTCTGGACAGGCCCACAAAGAACACTGAAGCTTTCTTT. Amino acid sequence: CASSTLDRPTKNTEAFF.

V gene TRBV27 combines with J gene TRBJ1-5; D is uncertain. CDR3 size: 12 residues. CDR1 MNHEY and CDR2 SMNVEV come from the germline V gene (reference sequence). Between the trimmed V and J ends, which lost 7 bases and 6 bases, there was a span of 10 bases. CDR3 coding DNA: TGTGCCAGCACCCTACCGGGTCAGCCCCAGCATTTT. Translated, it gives CASTLPGQPQHF.

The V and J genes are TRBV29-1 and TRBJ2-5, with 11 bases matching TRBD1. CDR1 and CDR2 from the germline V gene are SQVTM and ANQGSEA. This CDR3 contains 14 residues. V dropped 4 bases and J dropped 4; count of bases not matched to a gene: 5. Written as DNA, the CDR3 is TGCAGCGTTGTCGGGACAGGGGGTATAGAGACCCAGTACTTC. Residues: CSVVGTGGIETQYF.

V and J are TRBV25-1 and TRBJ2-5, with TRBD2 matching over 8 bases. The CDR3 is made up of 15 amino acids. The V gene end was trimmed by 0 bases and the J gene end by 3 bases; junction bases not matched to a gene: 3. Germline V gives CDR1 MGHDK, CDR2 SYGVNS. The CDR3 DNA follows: TGTGCCAGCAGTGAATATGGAGCGGGAGAAGAGACCCAGTACTTC. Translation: CASSEYGAGEETQYF.

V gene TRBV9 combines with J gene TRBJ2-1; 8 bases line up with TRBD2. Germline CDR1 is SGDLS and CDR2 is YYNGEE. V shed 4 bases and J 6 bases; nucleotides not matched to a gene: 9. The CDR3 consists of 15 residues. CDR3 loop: CASSFTSGRSNEQFF. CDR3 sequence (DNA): TGTGCCAGCAGCTTCACTAGCGGACGTTCCAATGAGCAGTTCTTC.

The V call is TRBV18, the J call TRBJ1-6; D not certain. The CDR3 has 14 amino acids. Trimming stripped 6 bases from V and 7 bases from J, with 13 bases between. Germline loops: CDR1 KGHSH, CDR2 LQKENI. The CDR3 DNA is TGTGCCAGCTCGACCGGACGGGTCAATTCACCCCTCCACTTT. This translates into CASSTGRVNSPLHF.

CDR3 protein: CASSLPSGETQYF. The CDR3 region has the DNA TGTGCCAGCAGCTTGCCCAGCGGGGAGACCCAGTACTTC. The chain uses TRBV5-4 and TRBJ2-5; weak D call: TRBD2 (6 bases). CDR1 and CDR2 (germline): SGHNT, YYREEE (reference sequence). Trimming removed 1 base from V and 5 bases from J, with 9 bases in between. The CDR3 has 13 residues. The entire variable domain, with the rest obtained from reference TRBV5-4 and TRBJ2-5, is as follows: ETGVTQSPTHLIKTRGQQVTLRCSSQSGHNTVSWYQQALGQGPQFIFQYYREEENGRGNFPPRFSGLQFPNYSSELNVNALELDDSALYLCASSLPSGETQYFGPGTRLLVL.

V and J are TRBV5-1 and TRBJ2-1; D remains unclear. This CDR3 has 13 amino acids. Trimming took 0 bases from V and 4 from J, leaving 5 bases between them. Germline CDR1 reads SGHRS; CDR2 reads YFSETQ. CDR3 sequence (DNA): TGCGCCAGCAGCTTGGGGCAGTACAATGAGCAGTTCTTC. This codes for CASSLGQYNEQFF.

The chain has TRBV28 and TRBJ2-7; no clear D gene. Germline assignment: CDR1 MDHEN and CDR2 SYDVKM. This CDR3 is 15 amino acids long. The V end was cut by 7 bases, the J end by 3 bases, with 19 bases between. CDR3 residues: CASTPPGRTFYEQYF. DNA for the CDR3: TGTGCCAGCACCCCCCCTGGGCGTACATTCTACGAGCAGTACTTC. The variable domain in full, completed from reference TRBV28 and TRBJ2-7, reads DVKVTQSSRYLVKRTGEKVFLECVQDMDHENMFWYRQDPGLGLRLIYFSYDVKMKEKGDIPEGYSVSREKKERFSLILESASTNQTSMYLCASTPPGRTFYEQYFGPGTRLTVT.

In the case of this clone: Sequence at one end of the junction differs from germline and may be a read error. CDR3 region: CASSQEVSGRSSRIF. CDR3 DNA: TGTGCCAGCAGCCAAGAGGTTAGCGGGAGAAGTTCCCGGATCTTC. The J gene is TRBJ2-1, the V gene TRBV3-1 (or the pseudogene TRBV3-2), with TRBD2 matching over 9 bases. Per the germline V gene, CDR1 is LGHDT and CDR2 is YNNKEL (reference sequence). The length of the CDR3 is 15 residues.

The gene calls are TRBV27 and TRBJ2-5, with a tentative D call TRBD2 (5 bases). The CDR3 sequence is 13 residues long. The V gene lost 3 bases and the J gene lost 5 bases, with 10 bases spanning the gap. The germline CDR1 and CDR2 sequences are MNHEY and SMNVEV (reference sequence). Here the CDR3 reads CASSFAGEETQYF. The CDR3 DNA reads TGTGCCAGCAGTTTTGCTGGGGAGGAGACCCAGTACTTC.

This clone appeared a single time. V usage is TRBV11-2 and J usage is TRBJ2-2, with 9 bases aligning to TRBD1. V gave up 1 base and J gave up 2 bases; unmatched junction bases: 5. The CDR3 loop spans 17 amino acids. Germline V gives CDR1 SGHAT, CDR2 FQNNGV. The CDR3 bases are TGTGCCAGCAGCTTAGTATGGACAGGGGTTAACACCGGGGAGCTGTTTTTT. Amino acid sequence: CASSLVWTGVNTGELFF.

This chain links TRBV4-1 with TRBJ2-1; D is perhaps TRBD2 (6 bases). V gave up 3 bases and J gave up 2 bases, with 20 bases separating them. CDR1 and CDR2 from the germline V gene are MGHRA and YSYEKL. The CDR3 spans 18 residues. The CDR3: CASSHPPGRDPTYNEQFF. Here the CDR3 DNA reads TGCGCCAGCAGCCACCCCCCTGGGCGGGATCCAACCTACAATGAGCAGTTCTTC.

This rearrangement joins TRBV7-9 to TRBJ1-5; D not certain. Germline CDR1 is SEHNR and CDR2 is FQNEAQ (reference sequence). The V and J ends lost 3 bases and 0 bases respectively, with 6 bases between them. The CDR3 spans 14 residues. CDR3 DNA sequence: TGTGCCAGCAGCTTTCCAGGTAGCAATCAGCCCCAGCATTTT. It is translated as CASSFPGSNQPQHF.